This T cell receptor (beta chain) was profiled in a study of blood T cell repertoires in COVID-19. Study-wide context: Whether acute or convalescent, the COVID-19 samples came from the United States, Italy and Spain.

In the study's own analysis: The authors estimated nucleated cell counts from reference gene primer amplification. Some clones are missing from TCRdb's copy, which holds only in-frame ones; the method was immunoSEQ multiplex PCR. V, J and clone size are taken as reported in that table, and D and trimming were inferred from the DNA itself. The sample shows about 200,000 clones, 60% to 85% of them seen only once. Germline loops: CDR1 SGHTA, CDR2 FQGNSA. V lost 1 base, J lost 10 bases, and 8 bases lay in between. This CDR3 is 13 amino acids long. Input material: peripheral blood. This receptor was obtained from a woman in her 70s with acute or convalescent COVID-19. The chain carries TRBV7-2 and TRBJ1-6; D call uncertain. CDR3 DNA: TGTGCCAGCAGCTTAGACGATCGGTCACCCCTCCACTTT. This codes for CASSLDDRSPLHF.